This T cell receptor beta chain was profiled in a study of post-analysis software for immune sequencing data. General observations from the study: Four or five TRBV segments (TRBV5-6, TRBV5-1 and TRBV20-1 among them) occurred more frequently in patients than in controls.

Concerning this clonotype itself: Its antigen is not known.

This CDR3 contains 15 residues. The V gene end was trimmed by 4 bases and the J gene end by 7 bases; junction bases not matched to a gene: 10. The V gene's germline CDR1 is SGHDN and CDR2 FVKESK. Unique molecular identifiers were built into the TCR beta cDNA libraries. TCRdb passed the PCR reads through MiXCR, listing each CDR3 protein once. The repertoire holds roughly 870,000 distinct CDR3 sequences, with under 70% as singletons. Sequenced sample: blood. This rearrangement joins TRBV14 to TRBJ1-2, with 9 bases that match TRBD1. This sequence was found in a girl under 18 with multiple sclerosis. CDR3 loop: CASSPNRGRWVGYTF. The DNA of the CDR3 is TGTGCCAGCAGCCCAAACAGGGGGCGTTGGGTTGGCTACACCTTC.